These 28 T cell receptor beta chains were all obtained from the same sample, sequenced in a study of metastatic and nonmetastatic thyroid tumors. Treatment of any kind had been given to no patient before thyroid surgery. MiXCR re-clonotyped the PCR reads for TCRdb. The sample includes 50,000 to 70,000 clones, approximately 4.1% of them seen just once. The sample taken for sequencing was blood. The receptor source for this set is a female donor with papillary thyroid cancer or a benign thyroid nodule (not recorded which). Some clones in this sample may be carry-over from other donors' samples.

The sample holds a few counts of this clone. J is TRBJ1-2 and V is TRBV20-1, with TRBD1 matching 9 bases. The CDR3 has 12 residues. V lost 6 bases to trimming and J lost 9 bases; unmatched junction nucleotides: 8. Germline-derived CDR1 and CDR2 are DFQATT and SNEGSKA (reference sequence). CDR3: CSATLTGGCYTF. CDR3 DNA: TGCAGTGCAACATTGACAGGGGGTTGCTACACCTTC.

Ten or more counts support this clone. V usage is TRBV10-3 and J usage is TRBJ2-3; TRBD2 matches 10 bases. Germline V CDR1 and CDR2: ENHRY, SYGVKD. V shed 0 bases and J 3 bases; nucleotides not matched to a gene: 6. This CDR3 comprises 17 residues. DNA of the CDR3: TGTGCCATCAGTGAGTCGAAGGCTAGCGGGAGAACAGATACGCAGTATTTT. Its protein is CAISESKASGRTDTQYF.

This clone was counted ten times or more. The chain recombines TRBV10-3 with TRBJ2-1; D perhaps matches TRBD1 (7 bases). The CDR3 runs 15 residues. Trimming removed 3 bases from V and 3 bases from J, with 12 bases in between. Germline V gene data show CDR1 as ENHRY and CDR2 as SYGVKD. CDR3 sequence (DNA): TGTGCCATCAGTGACGGAGGGGGCAACTACAATGAGCAGTTCTTC. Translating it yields CAISDGGGNYNEQFF.

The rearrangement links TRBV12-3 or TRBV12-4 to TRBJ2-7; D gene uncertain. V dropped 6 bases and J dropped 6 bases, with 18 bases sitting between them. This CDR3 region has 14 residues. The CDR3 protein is CASSNSCIRREQYF. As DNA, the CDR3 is TGTGCCAGCAGCAATAGCTGTATACGACGCGAGCAGTACTTC.

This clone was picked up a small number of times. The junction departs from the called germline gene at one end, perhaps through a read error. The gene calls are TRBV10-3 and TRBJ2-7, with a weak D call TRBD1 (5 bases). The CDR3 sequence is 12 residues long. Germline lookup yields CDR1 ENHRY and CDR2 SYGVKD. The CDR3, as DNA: TGTGTCATCAGTCTACAGGTCTACGAGCAGTACTTC. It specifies CVISLQVYEQYF.

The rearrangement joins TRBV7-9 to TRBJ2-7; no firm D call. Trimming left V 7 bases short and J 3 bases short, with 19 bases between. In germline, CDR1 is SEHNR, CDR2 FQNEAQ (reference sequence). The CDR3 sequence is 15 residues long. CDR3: CASNPESLSIYEQYF. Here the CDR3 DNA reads TGTGCCAGCAACCCGGAGTCTCTCTCGATCTACGAGCAGTACTTC.

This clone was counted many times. The CDR3 DNA reads as TGTGCCAGCAGAACGACCACCGACAATGAGCAGTTCTTC. The encoded protein is CASRTTTDNEQFF. The chain is built from TRBV6-2 or TRBV6-3 and TRBJ2-1; D gene uncertain. There are 13 residues in the CDR3. CDR1 MNHEY and CDR2 SVGEGT come from the germline V gene. V lost 6 bases, J lost 5 bases, and 11 bases lay in between.

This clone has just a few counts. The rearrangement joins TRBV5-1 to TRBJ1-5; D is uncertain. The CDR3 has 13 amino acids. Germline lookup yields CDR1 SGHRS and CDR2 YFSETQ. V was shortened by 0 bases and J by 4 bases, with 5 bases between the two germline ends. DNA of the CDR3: TGCGCCAGCAGCTTGGATGGGAATCAGCCCCAGCATTTT. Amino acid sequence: CASSLDGNQPQHF.

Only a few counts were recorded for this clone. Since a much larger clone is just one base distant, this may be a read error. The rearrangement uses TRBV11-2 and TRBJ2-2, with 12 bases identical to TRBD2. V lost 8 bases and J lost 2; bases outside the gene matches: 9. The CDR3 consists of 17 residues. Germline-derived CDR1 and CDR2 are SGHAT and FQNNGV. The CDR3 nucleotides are TGTGCCAGCGGCAGATCGGGACTAGCGGGCAACACCGGGGAGCTGTTTTTT. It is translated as CASGRSGLAGNTGELFF.

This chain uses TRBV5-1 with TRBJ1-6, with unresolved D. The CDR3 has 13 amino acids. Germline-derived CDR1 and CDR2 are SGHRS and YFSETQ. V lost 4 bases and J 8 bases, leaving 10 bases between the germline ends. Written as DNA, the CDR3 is TGCGCCAGCAGCGAGACAAGGCATTCACCCCTCCACTTT. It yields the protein CASSETRHSPLHF.

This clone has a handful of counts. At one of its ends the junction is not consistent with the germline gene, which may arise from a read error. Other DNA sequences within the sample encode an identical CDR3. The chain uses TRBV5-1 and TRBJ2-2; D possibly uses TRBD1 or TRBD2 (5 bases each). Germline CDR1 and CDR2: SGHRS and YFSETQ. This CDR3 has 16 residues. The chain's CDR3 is CASSLTGGVNTGELFF. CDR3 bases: TGCGCCAGCAGCTTAACAGGAGGTGTAAACACCGGGGAACTGTTTTTT.

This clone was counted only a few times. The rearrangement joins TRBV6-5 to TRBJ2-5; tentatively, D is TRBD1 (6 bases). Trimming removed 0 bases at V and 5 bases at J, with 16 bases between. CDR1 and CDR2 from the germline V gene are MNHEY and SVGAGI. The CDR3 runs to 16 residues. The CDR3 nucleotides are TGTGCCAGCAGTTACTCGAAAATCGACAGGAGTGAGACCCAGTACTTC. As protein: CASSYSKIDRSETQYF.

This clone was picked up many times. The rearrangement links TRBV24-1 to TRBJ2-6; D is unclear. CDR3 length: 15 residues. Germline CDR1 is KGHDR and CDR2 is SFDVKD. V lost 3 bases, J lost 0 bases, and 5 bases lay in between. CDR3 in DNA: TGTGCCACCAGTGATCCGCGCTCTGGGGCCAACGTCCTGACTTTC. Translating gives CATSDPRSGANVLTF.

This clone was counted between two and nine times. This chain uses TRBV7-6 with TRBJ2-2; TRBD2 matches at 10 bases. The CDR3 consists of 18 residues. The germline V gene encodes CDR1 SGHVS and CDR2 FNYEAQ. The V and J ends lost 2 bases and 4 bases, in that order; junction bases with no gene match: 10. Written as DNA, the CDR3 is TGTGCCAGCAGCTTAAGGCCCCCAGCGGGAGGGTCCACCGGGGAGCTGTTTTTT. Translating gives CASSLRPPAGGSTGELFF.

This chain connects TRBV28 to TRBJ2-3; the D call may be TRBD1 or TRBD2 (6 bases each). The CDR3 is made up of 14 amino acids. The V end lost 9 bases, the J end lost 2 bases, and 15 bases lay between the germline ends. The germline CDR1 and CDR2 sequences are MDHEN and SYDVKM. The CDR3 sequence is CASRGGQHTDTQYF. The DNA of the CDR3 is TGTGCCAGTCGGGGAGGACAGCACACAGATACGCAGTATTTT.

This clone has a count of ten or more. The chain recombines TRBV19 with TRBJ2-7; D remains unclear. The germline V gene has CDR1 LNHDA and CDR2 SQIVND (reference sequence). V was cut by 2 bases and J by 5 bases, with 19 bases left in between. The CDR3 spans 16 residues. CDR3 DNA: TGTGCCAGTAGTATAAGTTATGGCGGTATGGGCGACGAGCAGTACTTC. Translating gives CASSISYGGMGDEQYF.

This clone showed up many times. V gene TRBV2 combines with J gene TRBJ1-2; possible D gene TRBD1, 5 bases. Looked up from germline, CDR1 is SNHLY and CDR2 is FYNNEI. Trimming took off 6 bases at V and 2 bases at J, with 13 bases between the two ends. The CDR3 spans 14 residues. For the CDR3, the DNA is TGTGCCAGCAGCGTTAAAACAGGAAACTATGGCTACACCTTC. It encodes CASSVKTGNYGYTF.

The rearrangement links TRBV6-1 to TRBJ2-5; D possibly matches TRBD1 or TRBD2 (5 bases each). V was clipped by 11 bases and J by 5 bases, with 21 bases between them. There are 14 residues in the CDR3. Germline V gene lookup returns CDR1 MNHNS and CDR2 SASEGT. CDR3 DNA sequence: TGTGCCGGCGGAAGGGGAGCCCTACGTGAGACCCAGTACTTC. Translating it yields CAGGRGALRETQYF.

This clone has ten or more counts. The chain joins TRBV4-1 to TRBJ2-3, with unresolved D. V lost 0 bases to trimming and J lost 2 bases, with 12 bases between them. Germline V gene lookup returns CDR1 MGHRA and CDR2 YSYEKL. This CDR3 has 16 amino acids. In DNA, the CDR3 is TGCGCCAGCAGCCAAGAGTCGGCGGTTGCCACAGATACGCAGTATTTT. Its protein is CASSQESAVATDTQYF.

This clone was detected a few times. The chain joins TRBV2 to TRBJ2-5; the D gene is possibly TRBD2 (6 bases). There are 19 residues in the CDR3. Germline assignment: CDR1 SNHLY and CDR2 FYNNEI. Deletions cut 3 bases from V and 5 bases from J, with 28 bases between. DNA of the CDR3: TGTGCCAGCAGTGAGGGGGAGGCGGGGACCTCCCTATTAGGGGAGACCCAGTACTTC. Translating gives CASSEGEAGTSLLGETQYF.

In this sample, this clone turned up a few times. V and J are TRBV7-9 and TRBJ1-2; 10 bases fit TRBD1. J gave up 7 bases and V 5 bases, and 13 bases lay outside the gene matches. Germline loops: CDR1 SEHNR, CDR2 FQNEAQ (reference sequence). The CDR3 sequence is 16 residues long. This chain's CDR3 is CASSPYPDRGQGGYTF. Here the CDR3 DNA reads TGTGCCAGCAGCCCCTATCCCGACAGGGGGCAAGGTGGCTACACCTTC.

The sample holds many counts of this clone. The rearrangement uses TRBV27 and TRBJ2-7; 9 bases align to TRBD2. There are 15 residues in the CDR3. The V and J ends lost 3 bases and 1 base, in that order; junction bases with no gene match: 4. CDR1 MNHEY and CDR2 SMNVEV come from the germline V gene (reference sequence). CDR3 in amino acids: CASSFFSGRSYEQYF. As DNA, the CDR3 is TGTGCCAGCAGTTTTTTTAGCGGGAGATCCTACGAGCAGTACTTC.

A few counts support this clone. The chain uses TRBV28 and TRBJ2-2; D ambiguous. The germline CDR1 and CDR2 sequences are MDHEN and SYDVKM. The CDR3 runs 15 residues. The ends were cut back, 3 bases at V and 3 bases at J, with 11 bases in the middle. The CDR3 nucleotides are TGTGCCAGCAGTTTCAATAGAAGGGACACCGGGGAGCTGTTTTTT. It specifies CASSFNRRDTGELFF.

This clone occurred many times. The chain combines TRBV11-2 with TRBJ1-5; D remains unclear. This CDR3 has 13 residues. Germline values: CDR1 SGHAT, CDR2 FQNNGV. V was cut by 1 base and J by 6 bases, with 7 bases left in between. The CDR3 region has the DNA TGTGCCAGCAGCTTAGGGCCTCTTCAGCCCCAGCATTTT. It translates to CASSLGPLQPQHF. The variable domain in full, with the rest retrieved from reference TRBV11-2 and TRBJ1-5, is EAGVAQSPRYKIIEKRQSVAFWCNPISGHATLYWYQQILGQGPKLLIQFQNNGVVDDSQLPKDRFSAERLKGVDSTLKIQPAKLEDSAVYLCASSLGPLQPQHFGDGTRLSIL.

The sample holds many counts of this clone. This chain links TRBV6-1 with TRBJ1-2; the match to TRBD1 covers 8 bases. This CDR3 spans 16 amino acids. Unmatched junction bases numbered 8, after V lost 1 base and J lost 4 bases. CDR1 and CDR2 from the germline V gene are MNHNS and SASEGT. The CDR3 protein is CASSEVGGQERYGYTF. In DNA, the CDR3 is TGTGCCAGCAGTGAAGTTGGGGGACAGGAACGCTATGGCTACACCTTC.

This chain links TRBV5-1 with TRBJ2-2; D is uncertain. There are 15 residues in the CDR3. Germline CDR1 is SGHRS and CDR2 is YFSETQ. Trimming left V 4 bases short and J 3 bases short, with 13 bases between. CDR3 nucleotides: TGCGCCAGCAGCCCGGGCGTCAGCTACACCGGGGAGCTGTTTTTT. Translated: CASSPGVSYTGELFF.

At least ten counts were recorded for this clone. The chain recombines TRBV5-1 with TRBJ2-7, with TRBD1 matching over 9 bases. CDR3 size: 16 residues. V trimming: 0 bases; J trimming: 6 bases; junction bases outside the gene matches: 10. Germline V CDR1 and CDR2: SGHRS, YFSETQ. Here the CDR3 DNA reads TGCGCCAGCAGCTTGGCGTTACCGGACAGGGGTGGCGAGCAGTACTTC. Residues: CASSLALPDRGGEQYF. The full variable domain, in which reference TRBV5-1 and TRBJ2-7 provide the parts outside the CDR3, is KAGVTQTPRYLIKTRGQQVTLSCSPISGHRSVSWYQQTPGQGLQFLFEYFSETQRNKGNFPGRFSGRQFSNSRSEMNVSTLELGDSALYLCASSLALPDRGGEQYFGPGTRLTVT.

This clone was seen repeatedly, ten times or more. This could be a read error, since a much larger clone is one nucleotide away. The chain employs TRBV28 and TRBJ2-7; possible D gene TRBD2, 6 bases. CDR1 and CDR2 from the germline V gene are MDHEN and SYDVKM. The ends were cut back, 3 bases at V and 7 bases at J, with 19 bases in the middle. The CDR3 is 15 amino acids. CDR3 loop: CASSFSEARDVEQYF. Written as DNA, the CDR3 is TGTGCCAGCAGTTTTTCGGAGGCGCGGGACGTTGAGCAGTACTTC.